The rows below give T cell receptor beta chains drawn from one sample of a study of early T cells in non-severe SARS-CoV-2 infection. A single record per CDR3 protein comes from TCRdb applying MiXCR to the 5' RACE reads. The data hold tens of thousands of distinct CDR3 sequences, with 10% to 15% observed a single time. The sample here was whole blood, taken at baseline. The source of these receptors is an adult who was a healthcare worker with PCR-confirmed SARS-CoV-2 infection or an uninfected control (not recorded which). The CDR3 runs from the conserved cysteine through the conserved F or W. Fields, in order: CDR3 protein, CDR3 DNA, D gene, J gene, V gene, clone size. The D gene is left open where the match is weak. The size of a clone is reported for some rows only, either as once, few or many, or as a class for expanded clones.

CASGFPTGGSTEQYF TGTGCTAGTGGTTTCCCGACTGGGGGAAGTACCGAGCAGTACTTC . TRBJ2-7 TRBV12-5 few
CASSLTNGQDPLREQYF TGTGCCAGCAGCTTGACCAACGGACAGGACCCCTTAAGAGAGCAGTACTTC TRBD1 TRBJ2-7 TRBV7-6 .
CSARDSGGNQPQHF TGCAGTGCTAGAGATTCAGGGGGCAATCAGCCCCAGCATTTT . TRBJ1-5 TRBV20-1 .
CSADSPGLSNEQFF TGCAGCGCCGATTCCCCGGGACTTTCCAATGAGCAGTTCTTC . TRBJ2-1 TRBV29-1 many
CASRGQNYGYTF TGTGCCAGCAGAGGACAGAACTATGGCTACACCTTC . TRBJ1-2 TRBV7-2 .
CASSFRAGGDEQFF TGCGCCAGCAGTTTTCGAGCGGGAGGAGATGAGCAGTTCTTC TRBD2 TRBJ2-1 TRBV4-3 .
CATSDSRDPAYEQYF TGTGCCACCAGTGATTCCCGGGACCCTGCCTACGAGCAGTACTTC . TRBJ2-7 TRBV24-1 many
CASSESGNNEQFF TGCGCCAGCAGTGAGTCGGGGAACAATGAGCAGTTCTTC . TRBJ2-1 TRBV10-2 few
CASSLRRLYGYTF TGTGCCAGCAGTTTACGCAGGCTCTATGGCTACACCTTC . TRBJ1-2 TRBV12-3/TRBV12-4 .
CASSLNRGVVNNSPLHF TGTGCCAGCAGTCTAAACAGGGGAGTAGTTAATAATTCACCCCTCCACTTT TRBD1 TRBJ1-6 TRBV27 .
CATSDFSRGTDTQYF TGTGCCACCAGTGATTTTAGCCGTGGGACAGATACGCAGTATTTT . TRBJ2-3 TRBV24-1 many
CASSLMAGSGLYEQYF TGTGCCAGCAGCTTAATGGCGGGTAGCGGGCTCTACGAGCAGTACTTC TRBD2 TRBJ2-7 TRBV7-9 many